This T cell receptor beta chain was recorded in a study of control samples from healthy donors and cancer patients. The table came from immunoSEQ multiplex PCR; TCRdb's copy has only in-frame clones and leaves some out. The table lists 350,000 to 450,000 clones, 75% to 95% of them singletons. The CDR3 is 14 residues long. The germline gives CDR1 SGHDT, CDR2 YYEEEE. Trimming removed 6 bases from V and 6 bases from J, with 19 bases in between. This rearrangement joins TRBV5-6 to TRBJ2-7, with D perhaps TRBD1 (6 bases). The TCR originated in a man aged 40-49 years with head and neck cancer. Specimen: PBMCs. This CDR3 is CASIASGHAPEQYF. The CDR3 coding sequence is TGTGCCAGCATAGCTTCGGGACACGCGCCCGAGCAGTACTTC.